The clone carrying this T cell receptor (beta chain) showed up just once. Trimming stripped 0 bases from V and 1 base from J, with 10 bases between. CDR1 LNHDA and CDR2 SQIVND come from the germline V gene (reference sequence). The CDR3 runs to 15 residues. This specimen comes from a study of CD8 T cells in Susac syndrome. Reverse transcription of 0.5 to 1 ug RNA was performed with random hexamers. TCRdb reanalysed the immunoSEQ multiplex PCR reads using MiXCR and keeps one entry per CDR3 protein. The data show about 90,000 distinct CDR3 sequences, with roughly 96% seen just once and 0.5% to 0.8% held by the top ten.

The sequencing input was CD8+ T cells from PBMCs. The chain uses TRBV19 and TRBJ2-7; D ambiguous. The TCR sequence derives from a human donor with Susac syndrome. CDR3 loop: CASSIDGRRSYEQYF. The CDR3 DNA reads as TGTGCCAGTAGTATAGACGGGCGGCGGTCCTACGAGCAGTACTTC.